The 15 T cell receptor beta chains below were found in one sample sequenced in a study of T cells expressing NK-cell markers. TCRdb reanalyzed the 5' RACE reads, giving one entry per CDR3 protein sequence and no DNA. The repertoire shows about 390,000 distinct CDR3 sequences; the top ten hold about 11%. Input material: blood T cells: a sorted CD56 or NKG2C T cell subset, CD4+ or CD8+ T cells, or bulk PBMC T cells (not recorded which). The receptors shown here come from a woman in her forties or fifties in good health.

The chain uses TRBV4-1 and TRBJ2-1; lacking DNA, the TRBD2 call made by TCRdb goes unchecked. There are 21 residues in the CDR3. Germline V gene sequence: CDR1 MGHRA, CDR2 YSYEKL. The CDR3 is CASSLEFVRLAGGSSYNEQFF.

The chain couples TRBV5-1 to TRBJ2-1; absent DNA, TCRdb's TRBD2 call cannot be checked. The CDR3 is 15 amino acids. The germline CDR1 and CDR2 sequences are SGHRS and YFSETQ. This CDR3 reads CASTRGGLEVVEQFF.

The chain recombines TRBV10-3 with TRBJ2-1; TCRdb proposes TRBD2, but this gene call is untestable without DNA. This CDR3 region has 14 residues. Germline lookup yields CDR1 ENHRY and CDR2 SYGVKD. The CDR3 sequence is CAISAGGSMNEQFF.

CDR3 sequence: CSVEDWAEQETQYF. V usage is TRBV29-1 and J usage is TRBJ2-5; TCRdb proposes TRBD1, but this gene call is untestable without DNA. There are 14 residues in the CDR3. CDR1 and CDR2 from the germline V gene are SQVTM and ANQGSEA. The full variable domain, its missing parts supplied by reference TRBV29-1 and TRBJ2-5, is SAVISQKPSRDICQRGTSLTIQCQVDSQVTMMFWYRQQPGQSLTLIATANQGSEATYESGFVIDKFPISRPNLTFSTLTVSNMSPEDSSIYLCSVEDWAEQETQYFGPGTRLLVL.

The rearrangement uses TRBV6-5 and TRBJ2-2; the D gene TCRdb calls, TRBD2, cannot be checked with no DNA. This CDR3 is 17 amino acids long. The V gene's germline CDR1 is MNHEY and CDR2 SVGAGI. CDR3 residues: CASSYSMGTRKTGELFF.

This chain links TRBV5-1 with TRBJ2-2; the TCRdb call, TRBD2, lacks DNA for checking. This CDR3 has 14 residues. Germline values: CDR1 SGHRS, CDR2 YFSETQ. The CDR3 spells CASITGPNTGELFF.

This rearrangement joins TRBV12-3 or TRBV12-4 to TRBJ1-1; checking the TCRdb D call of TRBD1 is not possible without DNA. This CDR3 contains 13 residues. The CDR3 protein is CASSHRVNTEAFF.

This sequence joins TRBV5-1 and TRBJ1-4. The V gene's germline CDR1 is SGHRS and CDR2 YFSETQ. CDR3 length: 12 amino acids. The CDR3 loop is CASSLGNEKLFF.

V is TRBV13 and J is TRBJ2-2; TCRdb's assignment of TRBD1 cannot be checked, as there is no DNA. The CDR3 is 16 residues long. Germline V lookup: CDR1 PRHDT, CDR2 FYEKMQ (reference sequence). CDR3 protein: CASSSFPGTRGGELFF.

The rearrangement uses TRBV20-1 and TRBJ2-3; TCRdb's D call of TRBD1 is untestable without DNA. The germline CDR1 and CDR2 sequences are DFQATT and SNEGSKA (reference sequence). The CDR3 is 14 residues long. The CDR3 sequence is CSARRATDRDTQYF.

J is TRBJ2-1 and V is TRBV3-1; the TRBD1 assignment by TCRdb is unverifiable without DNA. The CDR3 totals 18 residues. Looked up from germline, CDR1 is LGHDT and CDR2 is YNNKEL (reference sequence). This CDR3 is CASSQVGARATVINEQFF.

V gene TRBV3-1 combines with J gene TRBJ2-5; TCRdb designates TRBD2, a call that cannot be tested without DNA. The CDR3 loop spans 17 amino acids. CDR1 is LGHDT and CDR2 is YNNKEL in the germline V gene (reference sequence). The CDR3 region is CASRDLISGSFGETQYF.

The CDR3 sequence: CASRDTGNTEAFF. This chain joins TRBV10-1 and TRBJ1-1; the D call from TCRdb, TRBD1, cannot be confirmed without DNA. The CDR3 spans 13 residues. CDR1 is WNHNN, CDR2 SYGVQD, per germline (reference sequence).

This chain uses TRBV4-1 with TRBJ1-6; without DNA, the TCRdb call of TRBD1 cannot be checked. In germline, CDR1 is MGHRA, CDR2 YSYEKL. The CDR3 totals 17 residues. CDR3 protein: CASRSGQARSYNSPLHF.

The gene calls are TRBV29-1 and TRBJ2-7; TCRdb calls TRBD2, which cannot be checked without DNA. Germline assignment: CDR1 SQVTM and CDR2 ANQGSEA. CDR3 length: 14 residues. CDR3 in amino acids: CSVETSLSSYEQYF.